The 29 T cell receptor beta chains below come from one sample, sequenced in a study of blood T cells in healthy people across ages. The second PCR ran roughly 7 to 11 cycles with a sample-barcoded 5' primer and J-beta primers. TCRdb recomputed calls from the 5' RACE reads with MiXCR, one row per CDR3 protein. The sample holds about 1.5 million distinct CDR3 sequences, around 39% seen once. Sample: blood. The source is a woman younger than 30 in good health.

The V call is TRBV2, the J call TRBJ2-3, with TRBD2 identical over 7 bases. Germline loops: CDR1 SNHLY, CDR2 FYNNEI. V gave up 3 bases and J gave up 2 bases; unmatched junction bases: 17. The CDR3 is 19 amino acids. The CDR3 bases are TGTGCCAGCAGTGATGTTCGGGTTCGGCGGGGGTTTTACACAGATACGCAGTATTTT. It encodes CASSDVRVRRGFYTDTQYF.

This CDR3 reads CSARTGSSYNEQFF. DNA of the CDR3: TGCAGTGCACGAACAGGGAGCTCCTACAATGAGCAGTTCTTC. J is TRBJ2-1 and V is TRBV20-1, with D possibly TRBD1 on 6 matching bases. Between the trimmed V and J ends, which lost 6 bases and 0 bases, there was a span of 12 bases. This CDR3 is built from 14 residues. Germline loops: CDR1 DFQATT, CDR2 SNEGSKA (reference sequence).

The gene calls are TRBV2 and TRBJ2-5; weak D call: TRBD1 (5 bases). This CDR3 spans 14 amino acids. Trimming stripped 1 base from V and 4 bases from J, with 10 bases between. Germline loops: CDR1 SNHLY, CDR2 FYNNEI. The CDR3 region has the DNA TGTGCCAGCAGTGAAGACCCAGGGATAGAGACCCAGTACTTC. Translating it yields CASSEDPGIETQYF.

The chain has TRBV7-6 and TRBJ2-7; 7 bases are shared with TRBD1. The CDR3 is made up of 15 amino acids. V trimming: 5 bases; J trimming: 7 bases; junction bases outside the gene matches: 14. Germline values: CDR1 SGHVS, CDR2 FNYEAQ. The CDR3 nucleotides are TGTGCCAGCAGCCCTAGAGGGGGCATTTTCGAAGAGCAGTACTTC. This codes for CASSPRGGIFEEQYF.

The CDR3 spells CASSSGEWSYTF. The CDR3 DNA sequence: TGCGCCAGCAGCTCAGGGGAGTGGAGCTACACCTTC. The chain links TRBV5-1 to TRBJ1-2; TRBD1 might be the D (6 bases). The germline V gene encodes CDR1 SGHRS and CDR2 YFSETQ. Trimming pared 3 bases from V and 9 bases from J, leaving 12 bases between. This CDR3 is 12 amino acids long.

V usage is TRBV4-1 and J usage is TRBJ1-5; 10 bases are shared with TRBD1. The CDR3 has 16 residues. Germline V CDR1 and CDR2: MGHRA, YSYEKL. Trimming at V came to 5 bases and at J to 0 bases, leaving 4 bases not matched to a gene. In DNA, the CDR3 is TGCGCCAGCAGCTCGAGACAGGGGGCTAGCAATCAGCCCCAGCATTTT. As protein: CASSSRQGASNQPQHF.

The chain couples TRBV11-1 to TRBJ2-4; 12 bases map to TRBD1. Trimming cost V 1 base and J 9 bases; bases outside gene matches: 7. The CDR3 length is 16 residues. Germline CDR1 SGHAT, CDR2 FQDESV (reference sequence). CDR3 protein: CASSLGGTGGNGIQYF. The CDR3, as DNA: TGTGCCAGCAGCTTAGGCGGGACAGGGGGCAATGGCATTCAGTACTTC.

There are a few counts of this clonotype. The chain couples TRBV6-1 to TRBJ2-5, with a possible D match to TRBD2 (6 bases). The DNA end lines up better with TRBJ2-7; the J call may be wrong. CDR3 length: 11 amino acids. CDR1 and CDR2 (germline): MNHNS, SASEGT. The chain's CDR3 is CASRASVEQYF. The CDR3 coding sequence is TGTGCCAGCAGGGCTAGCGTCGAGCAGTACTTC.

This clonotype has only a few counts. The gene calls are TRBV7-2 and TRBJ2-1; the D is unclear. The ends were cut back, 1 base at V and 6 bases at J, with 10 bases in the middle. The germline CDR1 and CDR2 sequences are SGHTA and FQGNSA. The CDR3 length is 14 residues. The DNA for the CDR3 is TGTGCCAGCAGCTTAGTTCTCGACCGCAATGAGCAGTTCTTC. It codes for CASSLVLDRNEQFF.

The J gene is TRBJ2-5, the V gene TRBV20-1; the match to TRBD2 covers 8 bases. The CDR3 is 15 amino acids. V dropped 0 bases and J dropped 11; count of bases not matched to a gene: 14. CDR1 is DFQATT, CDR2 SNEGSKA, per germline (reference sequence). CDR3 in DNA: TGCAGTGCTAGAGATGGCGGGAGGACCGACAATGAGCAGTACTTC. This sequence encodes CSARDGGRTDNEQYF.

This chain links TRBV18 with TRBJ2-3, with 8 bases identical to TRBD2. This CDR3 has 15 amino acids. The J segment lost 5 bases and the V segment lost 3 bases, leaving 7 bases of the junction unmatched. CDR1 KGHSH and CDR2 LQKENI come from the germline V gene. The DNA of the CDR3 is TGTGCCAGCTCACCTCAGCGGGAGACTAAAGATACGCAGTATTTT. Translating gives CASSPQRETKDTQYF.

V and J are TRBV7-2 and TRBJ2-4, with D possibly TRBD2 on 6 matching bases. Germline V gene lookup returns CDR1 SGHTA and CDR2 FQGNSA. The CDR3 consists of 15 residues. The V end lost 1 base, the J end lost 7 bases, and 14 bases lay between the germline ends. The CDR3 reads CASSLGRTAGNIQYF. CDR3 DNA sequence: TGTGCCAGCAGCTTAGGACGCACGGCGGGGAACATTCAGTACTTC.

Only a few counts were recorded for this clonotype. The gene calls are TRBV7-3 and TRBJ2-1; TRBD2 agrees at 11 bases. CDR3 length: 18 amino acids. CDR1 is SGHTA, CDR2 FQGTGA, per germline. J was trimmed by 7 bases and V by 2 bases; bases with no gene match: 13. CDR3 protein: CASSLGVASGGSQNEQFF. DNA for the CDR3: TGTGCCAGCAGCTTAGGGGTAGCTAGCGGGGGGTCCCAAAATGAGCAGTTCTTC.

Only a few counts were recorded for this clonotype. The V and J genes are TRBV10-2 and TRBJ2-7; D not resolved. The CDR3 is 12 amino acids. CDR1 is WSHSY, CDR2 SAAADI, per germline. Trimming took 7 bases from V and 6 from J, leaving 13 bases between them. CDR3 DNA: TGCGCCAGCAAGGTGGGTACATCCGAGCAGTACTTC. It specifies CASKVGTSEQYF.

The chain's CDR3 is CASSLLGTGGDRAYGYTF. CDR3 in DNA: TGTGCCAGCAGTCTTTTAGGGACAGGGGGGGACCGGGCCTATGGCTACACCTTC. V gene TRBV28 combines with J gene TRBJ1-2; 11 nucleotides align to TRBD1. Germline V gene data show CDR1 as MDHEN and CDR2 as SYDVKM. The CDR3 is made up of 18 amino acids. V lost 5 bases to trimming and J lost 4 bases; unmatched junction nucleotides: 15.

This rearrangement joins TRBV12-3 or TRBV12-4 to TRBJ1-2; D is ambiguous. The V end was cut by 6 bases, the J end by 3 bases, with 11 bases between. The CDR3 extends over 13 amino acids. In DNA form, the CDR3 reads TGTGCCAGCAGAATTCGGGAGGACTATGGCTACACCTTC. Its translation: CASRIREDYGYTF.

This clonotype was observed a handful of times. The chain employs TRBV7-2 and TRBJ1-3, with unresolved D. With 5 bases removed from V and 4 bases from J, the gap between germline ends came to 15 bases. The germline V gene has CDR1 SGHTA and CDR2 FQGNSA. CDR3 length equals 15 residues. CDR3 in amino acids: CASSKPPRLGNTIYF. DNA of the CDR3: TGTGCCAGCAGCAAGCCCCCTCGGCTGGGAAACACCATATATTTT.

This clonotype occurred a few times. The chain recombines TRBV2 with TRBJ1-2; perhaps TRBD1 as D (6 bases). Per the germline V gene, CDR1 is SNHLY and CDR2 is FYNNEI. Trimming pared 2 bases from V and 7 bases from J, leaving 17 bases between. The CDR3 is 15 amino acids. CDR3 DNA: TGTGCCAGCAGTGAAAATGGGGGGGCGATCCGTGGCTACACCTTC. It specifies CASSENGGAIRGYTF.

This rearrangement joins TRBV3-1 to TRBJ2-2; 7 bases align to TRBD2. Germline assignment: CDR1 LGHDT and CDR2 YNNKEL (reference sequence). The CDR3 extends over 16 amino acids. After removal of 5 bases from V and 2 bases from J, the junction contained 8 bases not matched to a gene. Here the CDR3 DNA reads TGTGCCAGCAGCGTAACGACTAGCATAAACACCGGGGAGCTGTTTTTT. This gives the protein CASSVTTSINTGELFF.

The chain couples TRBV20-1 to TRBJ1-4; 7 positions agree with TRBD1. Trimming at V came to 5 bases and at J to 11 bases, leaving 8 bases not matched to a gene. The CDR3 covers 12 residues. Germline values: CDR1 DFQATT, CDR2 SNEGSKA (reference sequence). As DNA, the CDR3 is TGCAGTGCTGCGGGACCACAGGGGAAACTGTTTTTT. Its translation is CSAAGPQGKLFF.

The chain recombines TRBV3-1 with TRBJ2-7; TRBD2 matches 12 bases. Germline values: CDR1 LGHDT, CDR2 YNNKEL (reference sequence). The V and J ends lost 2 bases and 0 bases, in that order; junction bases with no gene match: 8. The CDR3 totals 18 residues. CDR3 DNA: TGTGCCAGCAGCCAACTGCGACTAGCGGGGGCAAACTCCTACGAGCAGTACTTC. This gives the protein CASSQLRLAGANSYEQYF.

This clonotype was counted between two and nine times. The rearrangement joins TRBV27 to TRBJ1-2; D is ambiguous. The germline V gene has CDR1 MNHEY and CDR2 SMNVEV (reference sequence). The V end lost 3 bases, the J end lost 1 base, and 15 bases lay between the germline ends. This CDR3 spans 16 amino acids. CDR3 in DNA: TGTGCCAGCAGTTTTGTTCGCCCGGGAGATAACTATGGCTACACCTTC. Its translation is CASSFVRPGDNYGYTF.

The chain couples TRBV7-9 to TRBJ1-1, with D unclear. Deletions cut 1 base from V and 2 bases from J, with 11 bases between. CDR3 length: 15 residues. Germline lookup yields CDR1 SEHNR and CDR2 FQNEAQ (reference sequence). The CDR3 is CASSLVVGSNTEAFF. In DNA, the CDR3 is TGTGCCAGCAGCTTAGTGGTGGGGAGTAACACTGAAGCTTTCTTT. Variable domain in full (rest from reference TRBV7-9 and TRBJ1-1): DTGVSQNPRHKITKRGQNVTFRCDPISEHNRLYWYRQTLGQGPEFLTYFQNEAQLEKSRLLSDRFSAERPKGSFSTLEIQRTEQGDSAMYLCASSLVVGSNTEAFFGQGTRLTVV.

This clonotype showed up just a few times. This chain's CDR3 is CASSLFGAAEQFF. The CDR3, as DNA: TGTGCCAGCAGCTTATTCGGTGCTGCTGAGCAGTTCTTC. J is TRBJ2-1 and V is TRBV7-8; unclear D gene. The V and J ends lost 2 bases and 9 bases respectively, with 11 bases between them. This CDR3 has 13 amino acids. Per the germline V gene, CDR1 is SGHVS and CDR2 is FQNEAQ.

J is TRBJ1-1 and V is TRBV2; TRBD1 matches at 7 bases. Per the germline V gene, CDR1 is SNHLY and CDR2 is FYNNEI. CDR3 length equals 14 residues. V gave up 1 base and J gave up 4 bases; unmatched junction bases: 3. The CDR3: CASSEEGAGTEAFF. Written as DNA, the CDR3 is TGTGCCAGCAGTGAAGAGGGGGCGGGCACTGAAGCTTTCTTT.

This clonotype was recorded a few times. This chain links TRBV10-2 with TRBJ2-7; 7 positions agree with TRBD1. The V gene end was trimmed by 7 bases and the J gene end by 11 bases; junction bases not matched to a gene: 17. The length of the CDR3 is 14 residues. CDR1 is WSHSY and CDR2 is SAAADI in the germline V gene. Here the CDR3 reads CASTLRQGENIKYF. The CDR3 DNA reads TGCGCCAGCACCCTAAGACAGGGTGAAAACATTAAGTACTTC.

A note on this clonotype: This may be a read error, as it is one base from a much larger clone. V gene TRBV7-9 combines with J gene TRBJ2-3; 9 bases fit TRBD1. This CDR3 is 15 amino acids long. The germline V gene has CDR1 SEHNR and CDR2 FQNEAQ (reference sequence). DNA of the CDR3: TGTGCCAGCAGCGGGACAGGGTACAGCACAGATACGCGGTATTTT. This sequence encodes CASSGTGYSTDTRYF.

This chain connects TRBV5-6 to TRBJ2-1; possible D gene TRBD2, 5 bases. The J call is in doubt because the DNA end fits TRBJ2-7 better. From germline, CDR1 is SGHDT and CDR2 YYEEEE. There are 14 residues in the CDR3. The CDR3 coding sequence is TGTGCCAGCAGCTCCTCGGGGTTCTACAATGAGCAGTACTTC. It encodes CASSSSGFYNEQYF.

V usage is TRBV3-1 and J usage is TRBJ1-1; D remains unclear. The germline V and J ends were trimmed by 0 bases and 4 bases, with 12 bases remaining between them. The CDR3 length is 15 residues. Germline CDR1 reads LGHDT; CDR2 reads YNNKEL (reference sequence). The CDR3 spells CASSQDGASTTEAFF. The CDR3 coding sequence is TGTGCCAGCAGCCAAGATGGAGCATCTACCACTGAAGCTTTCTTT.